This passage covers 25 T cell receptor beta chains from one sample sequenced in a study of memory CD4+ T cells and cytomegalovirus serostatus. Single viable CD3+CD4+CD8-CD45RO+ cells were sorted as the memory CD4+ T cells. This table comes from immunoSEQ multiplex PCR, and its TCRdb copy is limited to in-frame clones, with some not included. Of 55,000 to 75,000 clones in the sample, approximately 78% were seen once. The sequencing input was memory CD4+ T cells from blood. The receptors were gathered from an adult in good health and CMV-seronegative.

The rearrangement links TRBV5-1 to TRBJ2-1; 12 bases match TRBD2. Per germline, CDR1 SGHRS and CDR2 YFSETQ. The ends lost 0 bases at V and 8 bases at J; junction bases unmatched: 6. CDR3 length equals 16 residues. The DNA of the CDR3 is TGCGCCAGCAGCTTGGGACTAGCGGGAGAGTTGGATGAGCAGTTCTTC. Its protein is CASSLGLAGELDEQFF.

CDR3 coding DNA: TGTGCCAGCAGCCCCAGACAGGGAGGGATAGATACGCAGTATTTT. This sequence encodes CASSPRQGGIDTQYF. The rearrangement links TRBV11-2 to TRBJ2-3; D might be TRBD1 or TRBD2, each matching 7 bases. Germline lookup yields CDR1 SGHAT and CDR2 FQNNGV. This CDR3 has 15 residues. V shed 5 bases and J shed 5 bases, with 17 bases lying between them.

Comment on this clone: At one end the junction does not follow the germline gene, possibly because of a read error. J is TRBJ2-2 and V is TRBV6-5, with 8 bases matching TRBD2. The CDR3 has 15 amino acids. CDR1 and CDR2 (germline): MNHEY, SVGAGI. CDR3 sequence reads: CASSPHSGDLGGAVF. Written as DNA, the CDR3 is TGTGCCAGCAGTCCGCATAGCGGGGACCTCGGGGGAGCTGTTTTT.

This clone was picked up one time. V usage is TRBV10-2 and J usage is TRBJ1-1, with a weak D call TRBD1 (5 bases). There are 14 residues in the CDR3. V was cut by 10 bases and J by 2 bases, with 17 bases left in between. Germline V gene data show CDR1 as WSHSY and CDR2 as SAAADI. As DNA, the CDR3 is TGCGCCACCCGGGACTTGGCAATAAACACTGAAGCTTTCTTT. Its translation: CATRDLAINTEAFF.

With regard to this clone: This sample includes further DNA sequences coding for the same CDR3. The chain uses TRBV6-1 and TRBJ2-7, with D uncertain. The germline gives CDR1 MNHNS, CDR2 SASEGT. V lost 3 bases, J lost 0 bases, and 6 bases lay in between. The CDR3 length is 13 residues. Written as DNA, the CDR3 is TGTGCCAGCAGTGACAGACTCTCCTACGAGCAGTACTTC. This encodes CASSDRLSYEQYF.

This clone was observed a single time. The J gene is TRBJ1-6, the V gene TRBV5-1; 8 bases are a match to TRBD1. With V trimmed by 0 bases and J by 7 bases, 9 bases remained unmatched. CDR1 SGHRS and CDR2 YFSETQ come from the germline V gene. The CDR3 length is 17 residues. DNA for the CDR3: TGCGCCAGCAGCTTGGCCGGGACAGGCAATTCAAATTCACCCCTCCACTTT. Protein product: CASSLAGTGNSNSPLHF.

The genes are TRBV28 and TRBJ1-6; a weak D match, TRBD1 (6 bases). CDR1 MDHEN and CDR2 SYDVKM come from the germline V gene. This CDR3 is built from 16 residues. Trimming removed 3 bases at V and 6 bases at J, with 15 bases between. The CDR3 DNA is TGTGCCAGCAGTTTGGGGGGGGCCTTGAGTAATTCACCCCTCCACTTT. It is translated as CASSLGGALSNSPLHF.

This clone was seen only once. The chain recombines TRBV11-2 with TRBJ2-3; TRBD2 agrees at 10 bases. The CDR3 is 15 residues long. With 3 bases clipped from V and 7 bases from J, the junction kept 7 bases outside the gene matches. Per germline, CDR1 SGHAT and CDR2 FQNNGV. DNA of the CDR3: TGTGCCAGCAGCTTGGTACTAGCGGGAAGGAATACGCAGTATTTT. This gives the protein CASSLVLAGRNTQYF.

This chain uses TRBV28 with TRBJ1-4; D is perhaps TRBD1 (5 bases). V lost 6 bases to trimming and J lost 7 bases, with 15 bases between them. The CDR3 extends over 14 amino acids. Germline CDR1 MDHEN, CDR2 SYDVKM. The CDR3 region has the DNA TGTGCCAGCAGACTCGGGGGGTTCGGTGAAAAACTGTTTTTT. It translates to CASRLGGFGEKLFF.

The chain carries TRBV30 and TRBJ2-2; tentatively, D is TRBD1 (6 bases). Germline CDR1 reads GTSNPN; CDR2 reads SVGIG (reference sequence). The CDR3 totals 14 residues. V lost 6 bases, J lost 7 bases, and 18 bases lay in between. This CDR3 reads CACSGAPGVGELFF. CDR3 coding DNA: TGTGCCTGTTCAGGGGCGCCCGGGGTCGGGGAGCTGTTTTTT.

The V and J genes are TRBV11-1 and TRBJ2-1, with D possibly matching TRBD2 (7 bases). This CDR3 spans 14 amino acids. Germline-derived CDR1 and CDR2 are SGHAT and FQDESV (reference sequence). V was clipped by 1 base and J by 14 bases, with 18 bases between them. CDR3 bases: TGTGCCAGCAGCTTAGGGACTAGGGGGGCCAGGGAGTTCTTC. It encodes CASSLGTRGAREFF.

The chain is built from TRBV5-4 and TRBJ1-4; 10 bases map to TRBD1. Per the germline V gene, CDR1 is SGHNT and CDR2 is YYREEE (reference sequence). CDR3 length: 15 residues. The V and J ends lost 0 bases and 10 bases, in that order; junction bases with no gene match: 6. CDR3 residues: CASSLGGTGDRKLFF. CDR3 DNA: TGTGCCAGCAGCTTGGGAGGGACAGGGGACCGAAAACTGTTTTTT.

This clone was seen once. The V and J genes are TRBV7-7 and TRBJ2-1, with TRBD2 matching 8 bases. V lost 5 bases to trimming and J lost 8 bases; unmatched junction nucleotides: 11. This CDR3 region has 15 residues. The germline V gene encodes CDR1 SSHAT and CDR2 FNYEAQ (reference sequence). The CDR3 sequence is CASSQTAGGIHEQFF. CDR3 sequence (DNA): TGTGCCAGCAGCCAGACGGCGGGAGGTATCCATGAGCAGTTCTTC.

The V and J genes are TRBV7-3 and TRBJ1-2, with D uncertain. Germline CDR1 is SGHTA and CDR2 is FQGTGA. This CDR3 has 13 amino acids. V shed 5 bases and J shed 8 bases, with 15 bases lying between them. The CDR3 nucleotides are TGTGCCAGCAGCCGACCGGTGGCTTCGGGCTACACCTTC. Translating it yields CASSRPVASGYTF.

This clone was seen a few times. The chain has TRBV6-6 and TRBJ2-1; 9 bases match TRBD1. Germline lookup yields CDR1 MNHNY and CDR2 SVGAGI (reference sequence). The CDR3 covers 15 residues. The V segment lost 2 bases and the J segment 8 bases; nucleotides outside the gene matches: 7. The CDR3 spells CASSYGQGRFDEQFF. CDR3 DNA sequence: TGTGCCAGCAGTTACGGACAGGGGAGATTCGATGAGCAGTTCTTC.

The gene calls are TRBV4-1 and TRBJ2-1, with TRBD2 as a possible D gene (5 bases). This CDR3 is 18 amino acids long. Trimming took 1 base from V and 0 from J, leaving 16 bases between them. Germline CDR1 and CDR2: MGHRA and YSYEKL. CDR3 residues: CASSQGRRTSGSYNEQFF. The CDR3 DNA is TGCGCCAGCAGCCAAGGGAGGCGGACTTCCGGCTCCTACAATGAGCAGTTCTTC.

This clone occurred once. This chain links TRBV7-2 with TRBJ2-2; 9 nucleotides agree with TRBD1. Germline CDR1 is SGHTA and CDR2 is FQGNSA. This CDR3 spans 17 amino acids. V dropped 5 bases and J dropped 2; count of bases not matched to a gene: 9. The CDR3 region is CASSAAGTGINTGELFF. DNA for the CDR3: TGTGCCAGCAGCGCTGCCGGGACAGGGATAAACACCGGGGAGCTGTTTTTT.

The chain joins TRBV7-9 to TRBJ1-2; a possible D gene is TRBD1 (5 bases). The CDR3 length is 15 residues. Trimming stripped 7 bases from V and 6 bases from J, with 21 bases between. From germline, CDR1 is SEHNR and CDR2 FQNEAQ (reference sequence). CDR3: CASTRGVQGFNGYTF. The CDR3 nucleotides read TGTGCCAGCACCCGTGGGGTGCAGGGTTTTAATGGCTACACCTTC.

With respect to this clone: In the same sample, other DNA sequences code for this CDR3. The chain combines TRBV28 with TRBJ2-2; 7 bases map to TRBD2. Looked up from germline, CDR1 is MDHEN and CDR2 is SYDVKM. The CDR3 has 15 residues. V was clipped by 3 bases and J by 5 bases; unmatched bases: 6. CDR3 sequence: CASSLGGAGTGELFF. The CDR3 coding sequence is TGTGCCAGCAGTTTGGGAGGGGCGGGAACCGGGGAGCTGTTTTTT.

This clone has only a few counts. J is TRBJ2-2 and V is TRBV7-7; D gene ambiguous. Germline CDR1 reads SSHAT; CDR2 reads FNYEAQ (reference sequence). Trimming pared 1 base from V and 4 bases from J, leaving 7 bases between. This CDR3 has 14 amino acids. In DNA, the CDR3 is TGTGCCAGCAGCTTAGGGCTTTCCACCGGGGAGCTGTTTTTT. It encodes CASSLGLSTGELFF.

The rearrangement joins TRBV6-1 to TRBJ2-6; D is perhaps TRBD2 (5 bases). This CDR3 comprises 15 residues. In germline, CDR1 is MNHNS, CDR2 SASEGT. V lost 6 bases and J lost 2, with 11 bases in between. The DNA for the CDR3 is TGTGCCAGCAGGGGGAGTCGTGCTGGGGCCAACGTCCTGACTTTC. It translates to CASRGSRAGANVLTF.

The chain links TRBV11-2 to TRBJ1-2; TRBD1 aligns across 7 bases. V shed 4 bases and J 0 bases; nucleotides not matched to a gene: 8. CDR3 length: 16 residues. From germline, CDR1 is SGHAT and CDR2 FQNNGV. Here the CDR3 reads CASSYLTGSANYGYTF. The CDR3 bases are TGTGCCAGCAGCTACCTGACAGGGTCGGCTAACTATGGCTACACCTTC.

This sequence joins TRBV30 and TRBJ1-5; 8 bases agree with TRBD1. The CDR3 runs 12 residues. V dropped 8 bases and J dropped 7; count of bases not matched to a gene: 7. Germline-derived CDR1 and CDR2 are GTSNPN and SVGIG (reference sequence). CDR3 nucleotide sequence: TGTGCCGGGGGGACAGGACGCCAGCCCCAGCATTTT. This sequence encodes CAGGTGRQPQHF.

The V and J genes are TRBV11-1 and TRBJ2-3, with TRBD2 matching over 11 bases. Trimming removed 3 bases from V and 5 bases from J; junction bases left unmatched: 4. The germline CDR1 and CDR2 sequences are SGHAT and FQDESV (reference sequence). The CDR3 runs 15 residues. CDR3 loop: CASSFSGGAEDTQYF. CDR3 DNA sequence: TGTGCCAGCAGCTTTAGCGGGGGGGCGGAAGATACGCAGTATTTT.

The rearrangement links TRBV18 to TRBJ2-7; 7 nucleotides match TRBD1. Per germline, CDR1 KGHSH and CDR2 LQKENI. Trimming removed 0 bases from V and 4 bases from J; junction bases left unmatched: 12. The CDR3 has 17 residues. The CDR3 loop reads CASSPPNSAGGRYEQYF. The CDR3 DNA sequence: TGTGCCAGCTCACCACCGAATTCGGCAGGGGGTCGGTACGAGCAGTACTTC.